This TCR beta chain was captured in a study of shared clonotypes between healthy human individuals. Study results and caveats: Sampling was confined to blood; repertoires within tissues likely differ. Naive subsets tended to show greater estimated richness than memory subsets.

On this clone itself: Its antigen is not identified.

Sorted-subset replicate PCR reactions were performed with about 200 ng DNA, corresponding to tens of thousands of T cell genomes. Libraries were prepared by immunoSEQ multiplex PCR; TCRdb keeps only in-frame clonotypes and omits some of them. The sample holds 2,500,000 or so clones, about nine tenths seen once. Free of recent acute infections or vaccinations, the donors were healthy HIV-negative adults. The origin of this receptor is a man between 18 and 35 years old in good health. Some clones in this sample may be carry-over from other donors' samples. Sequenced: naive CD4+ T cells from PBMCs. Subset specified: CD45RA+ positively selected.

In DNA form, the CDR3 reads TGTGCCACCAGGATACCAGGGACAGGGAGCCACGAGCAGTACTTC. Translating gives CATRIPGTGSHEQYF. The chain links TRBV15 to TRBJ2-5; TRBD1 agrees at 9 bases. The J call may not be correct, given that the DNA end is closer to TRBJ2-7. Germline CDR1 is LNHNV and CDR2 is YYDKDF (reference sequence). The CDR3 contains 15 residues.